The clone carrying this T cell receptor beta chain came up many times. The antigen is unknown. Extraction of PBMCs used 10 ml of fresh peripheral blood. The data originate from a study of T cells in Graves' hyperthyroidism and ophthalmopathy. Overall study results and limits: Most clonotypes expanded in thyroid above 0.001 were likewise present in blood.

The germline V gene encodes CDR1 MNHNS and CDR2 SASEGT. The CDR3 spans 15 residues. V dropped 1 base and J dropped 3 bases, with 9 bases sitting between them. Researchers took RNA transcripts and amplified the TCR beta CDR3 regions from them. Using the HTBI primer set, a first-round RT-PCR was run on the TCR CDR3. Each CDR3 protein gets one entry after TCRdb re-called the multiplex PCR reads with MiXCR. The sample contains 380,000 or so distinct CDR3 sequences, roughly 19% of which appear only once. This TCR came from a woman younger than 30 with Graves' hyperthyroidism. J is TRBJ2-2 and V is TRBV6-1; D not certain. Sequenced: blood. The CDR3 DNA follows: TGTGCCAGCAGTGAAGGCAGTGTGGACACCGGGGAGCTGTTTTTT. Translation gives CASSEGSVDTGELFF.